This passage covers 25 T cell receptor beta chains from one sample sequenced in a study of blood T cell repertoires in COVID-19. Using immunoSEQ multiplex PCR, the repertoire was profiled, and TCRdb retains in-frame clones only, with some absent. Seen here are 450,000 to 500,000 clones, more than 85% observed once, and the top ten hold 7% to 10%. Material: PBMCs or T cells enriched from blood (not recorded which). These receptors came from a woman between 55 and 75 years old who had recovered from COVID-19.

This chain links TRBV3-1 (or the pseudogene TRBV3-2) with TRBJ2-1; 9 bases agree with TRBD2. CDR3 size: 16 residues. Germline V gene data show CDR1 as LGHDT and CDR2 as YNNKEL (reference sequence). J was trimmed by 2 bases and V by 1 base; bases with no gene match: 3. CDR3 loop: CASSQVGGGAYNEQFF. CDR3 coding DNA: TGTGCCAGCAGCCAAGTCGGCGGGGGGGCCTACAATGAGCAGTTCTTC.

The chain carries TRBV4-2 and TRBJ1-6, with D tentatively TRBD1 (5 bases). Germline CDR1 is LGHNA and CDR2 is YNFKEQ. Trimming pared 5 bases from V and 8 bases from J, leaving 7 bases between. The CDR3 contains 12 residues. CDR3 nucleotides: TGTGCCAGCAGCTCCAGGGATTCACCCCTCCACTTT. Residues: CASSSRDSPLHF.

V and J are TRBV9 and TRBJ1-4, with a possible D match to TRBD1 (5 bases). V lost 0 bases and J 7 bases, leaving 22 bases between the germline ends. CDR1 SGDLS and CDR2 YYNGEE come from the germline V gene. The CDR3 runs to 18 residues. CDR3 coding DNA: TGTGCCAGCAGCGTAGGCGTCTCGACCCCTGGGGGGGGTGAAAAACTGTTTTTT. Residues: CASSVGVSTPGGGEKLFF.

This chain uses TRBV2 with TRBJ1-6; D possibly corresponds to TRBD1 (5 bases). The CDR3 contains 14 residues. Germline V gives CDR1 SNHLY, CDR2 FYNNEI. V was cut by 4 bases and J by 10 bases, with 14 bases left in between. In nucleotides, the CDR3 is TGTGCCAGCAGTGGTGGCAGGGCTGGGTCACCCCTCCACTTT. This gives the protein CASSGGRAGSPLHF.

This chain joins TRBV27 and TRBJ2-1; D is perhaps TRBD1 (5 bases). The CDR3 totals 12 residues. The ends were cut back, 3 bases at V and 8 bases at J, with 8 bases in the middle. From germline, CDR1 is MNHEY and CDR2 SMNVEV (reference sequence). CDR3 bases: TGTGCCAGCAGTTTCTTAGGGGATGAGCAGTTCTTC. Its protein is CASSFLGDEQFF.

The rearrangement links TRBV6-5 to TRBJ1-1; D is unresolved. This CDR3 has 13 amino acids. V shed 4 bases and J shed 3 bases, with 9 bases lying between them. Germline V gene lookup returns CDR1 MNHEY and CDR2 SVGAGI. DNA for the CDR3: TGTGCCAGCAGTTTAATAGAAGACACTGAAGCTTTCTTT. This codes for CASSLIEDTEAFF.

J is TRBJ2-7 and V is TRBV6-1; tentatively, D is TRBD2 (6 bases). V was trimmed by 2 bases and J by 5 bases, leaving 13 bases between them. The V gene's germline CDR1 is MNHNS and CDR2 SASEGT. The CDR3 is 14 amino acids. DNA for the CDR3: TGTGCCAGCAGTGAACGTGGTAGCGGAGACGAGCAGTACGTC. It codes for CASSERGSGDEQYV.

This chain links TRBV7-2 with TRBJ2-2; D remains unclear. CDR1 is SGHTA, CDR2 FQGNSA, per germline. The CDR3 has 13 amino acids. Trimming stripped 8 bases from V and 1 base from J, with 8 bases between. CDR3 sequence reads: CASVPRNTGELFF. The CDR3 nucleotides read TGTGCCAGCGTGCCTAGGAACACCGGGGAGCTGTTTTTT. The variable domain in full, completed from reference TRBV7-2 and TRBJ2-2, reads GAGVSQSPSNKVTEKGKDVELRCDPISGHTALYWYRQSLGQGLEFLIYFQGNSAPDKSGLPSDRFSAERTGGSVSTLTIQRTQQEDSAVYLCASVPRNTGELFFGEGSRLTVL.

This clone came up a few times. Other DNA sequences within the sample encode an identical CDR3. The chain uses TRBV29-1 and TRBJ2-2, with 7 positions matching TRBD1. There are 13 residues in the CDR3. Germline trimming cut 6 bases from V and 1 base from J; bases unmatched to any gene: 2. Germline V lookup: CDR1 SQVTM, CDR2 ANQGSEA. The CDR3: CSVGQLNTGELFF. The CDR3 coding sequence is TGCAGCGTGGGACAGTTGAACACCGGGGAGCTGTTTTTT.

The rearrangement links TRBV10-1 to TRBJ2-1, with TRBD2 matching 8 bases. Germline loops: CDR1 WNHNN, CDR2 SYGVQD (reference sequence). The CDR3 is made up of 15 amino acids. Losses at the gene ends were 4 bases for V and 6 bases for J; bases not matched to a gene: 8. The CDR3 is CASSGRAGARNEQFF. CDR3 bases: TGCGCCAGCAGTGGGCGAGCGGGGGCCCGCAATGAGCAGTTCTTC.

The chain links TRBV24-1 to TRBJ2-5; possible D gene TRBD2, 6 bases. Between the trimmed V and J ends, which lost 4 bases and 2 bases, there was a span of 10 bases. Germline CDR1 reads KGHDR; CDR2 reads SFDVKD. This CDR3 is 14 amino acids long. The CDR3 sequence is CATSDPTSQETQYF. The CDR3 nucleotides read TGTGCCACCAGTGACCCGACTAGTCAAGAGACCCAGTACTTC.

The chain couples TRBV27 to TRBJ1-2; 8 bases align to TRBD1. J was trimmed by 7 bases and V by 4 bases; bases with no gene match: 11. Germline V gene sequence: CDR1 MNHEY, CDR2 SMNVEV (reference sequence). The CDR3 runs to 15 residues. The DNA for the CDR3 is TGTGCCAGCAGTTCTTTCTCGGCAGGGGGCTTTGGCTACACCTTC. This translates into CASSSFSAGGFGYTF.

J is TRBJ2-1 and V is TRBV24-1; TRBD1 agrees at 9 bases. CDR3 size: 15 residues. Germline V gene data show CDR1 as KGHDR and CDR2 as SFDVKD. V was clipped by 5 bases and J by 4 bases; unmatched bases: 5. In DNA form, the CDR3 reads TGTGCCACCAGTGTCGCGGGACAGGGTTACAATGAGCAGTTCTTC. It encodes CATSVAGQGYNEQFF.

This clone was picked up one time. The chain combines TRBV19 with TRBJ2-3; 8 bases line up with TRBD2. With 5 bases clipped from V and 3 bases from J, the junction kept 10 bases outside the gene matches. Germline CDR1 and CDR2: LNHDA and SQIVND (reference sequence). The CDR3 has 16 residues. The CDR3 DNA sequence: TGTGCCAGTAGTCTGGGCGGGGGGCCCCGTACAGATACGCAGTATTTT. Its translation: CASSLGGGPRTDTQYF.

DNA for the CDR3: TGTGCCAGCAGCCCTCAGGGGATCCACGAGCAGTACGTC. Encoded protein: CASSPQGIHEQYV. The V and J genes are TRBV11-2 and TRBJ2-7, with D perhaps matching TRBD1 (6 bases). The germline V gene encodes CDR1 SGHAT and CDR2 FQNNGV. Trimming took off 5 bases at V and 5 bases at J, with 13 bases between the two ends. The CDR3 has 13 amino acids.

This CDR3 reads CASSDGLAGGEMYNEQFF. CDR3 DNA sequence: TGTGCCAGCAGTGACGGGCTAGCGGGGGGGGAGATGTACAATGAGCAGTTCTTC. J is TRBJ2-1 and V is TRBV25-1; 12 bases are shared with TRBD2. The germline V gene has CDR1 MGHDK and CDR2 SYGVNS. This CDR3 comprises 18 residues. V shed 3 bases, J shed 4 bases, and the junction held 10 bases outside the gene matches.

The chain is built from TRBV5-1 and TRBJ1-3, with D possibly TRBD1 on 5 matching bases. This CDR3 comprises 16 residues. Deletions cut 4 bases from V and 1 base from J, with 15 bases between. Germline CDR1 is SGHRS and CDR2 is YFSETQ. The DNA of the CDR3 is TGCGCCAGCAGCCCCGTCCTGGGGGGTTCTGGAAACACCATATATTTT. It encodes CASSPVLGGSGNTIYF.

The chain recombines TRBV11-3 with TRBJ1-1, with D perhaps TRBD1 (6 bases). Between the trimmed V and J ends, which lost 4 bases and 3 bases, there was a span of 12 bases. CDR3 size: 14 residues. Germline V lookup: CDR1 SGHNT, CDR2 YENEEA. The CDR3 loop is CASSSQGRDTEAFF. The CDR3 DNA is TGTGCCAGCAGCTCGCAGGGGCGGGACACTGAAGCTTTCTTT.

The chain employs TRBV4-1 and TRBJ2-3; D uncertain. Germline V CDR1 and CDR2: MGHRA, YSYEKL. The ends were cut back, 2 bases at V and 1 base at J, with 10 bases in the middle. This CDR3 is built from 15 residues. The CDR3 sequence: CASSQSPVRTDTQYF. The CDR3 nucleotides are TGCGCCAGCAGCCAATCCCCGGTGCGCACAGATACGCAGTATTTT.

The count of this clone is one. The chain links TRBV7-6 to TRBJ2-2, with no clear D. Germline V lookup: CDR1 SGHVS, CDR2 FNYEAQ. This CDR3 spans 17 amino acids. V lost 1 base to trimming and J lost 4 bases, with 16 bases between them. The CDR3 sequence is CASSLVAGERGTGELFF. The CDR3 DNA sequence: TGTGCCAGCAGCTTAGTGGCCGGAGAAAGAGGCACCGGGGAGCTGTTTTTT.

A word on this clone: The same CDR3 arises from other DNA sequences in this sample as well. The DNA of the CDR3 is TGCAGCGTTGATTCCGGGAACACTGAAGCTTTCTTT. Amino acids: CSVDSGNTEAFF. The chain employs TRBV29-1 and TRBJ1-1; D is unresolved. CDR1 is SQVTM, CDR2 ANQGSEA, per germline. CDR3 length equals 12 residues. Trimming left V 3 bases short and J 1 base short, with 6 bases between. Full variable domain (rest looked up from reference TRBV29-1 and TRBJ1-1): SAVISQKPSRDICQRGTSLTIQCQVDSQVTMMFWYRQQPGQSLTLIATANQGSEATYESGFVIDKFPISRPNLTFSTLTVSNMSPEDSSIYLCSVDSGNTEAFFGQGTRLTVV.

The chain recombines TRBV10-1 with TRBJ1-5, with D hard to call. The CDR3 has 13 amino acids. Germline assignment: CDR1 WNHNN and CDR2 SYGVQD (reference sequence). Trimming removed 5 bases at V and 15 bases at J, with 20 bases between. The CDR3, as DNA: TGCGCCAGCAGTCGGAGGAGTGGCCCGGGTAGGCATTTT. It specifies CASSRRSGPGRHF.

The chain employs TRBV5-4 and TRBJ1-1; D gene ambiguous. Germline V gene sequence: CDR1 SGHNT, CDR2 YYREEE (reference sequence). V was trimmed by 0 bases and J by 1 base, leaving 7 bases between them. The CDR3 spans 14 residues. The DNA for the CDR3 is TGTGCCAGCAGCTTGGCCGAGAGGAACACTGAAGCTTTCTTT. Its protein is CASSLAERNTEAFF.

This rearrangement joins TRBV5-1 to TRBJ1-1; D may be TRBD1 (5 bases). V shed 2 bases and J shed 4 bases, with 15 bases lying between them. This CDR3 comprises 15 residues. Germline CDR1 is SGHRS and CDR2 is YFSETQ. CDR3 nucleotides: TGCGCCAGCAGCTTCGGCGGAGTGGGGGGCACTGAAGCTTTCTTT. Protein sequence: CASSFGGVGGTEAFF.

The CDR3 sequence is CASSQAGLAGGPTDTQYF. The DNA for the CDR3 is TGTGCCAGCAGCCAAGCCGGACTAGCGGGGGGGCCCACAGATACGCAGTATTTT. The chain couples TRBV3-1 (or the pseudogene TRBV3-2) to TRBJ2-3, with 15 bases matching TRBD2. V trimming: 1 base; J trimming: 2 bases; junction bases outside the gene matches: 4. Germline CDR1 is LGHDT and CDR2 is YNNKEL (reference sequence). The CDR3 covers 18 residues.